This TCR beta chain was obtained from a study of blood T cell repertoires in COVID-19. About the research overall: The study drew acute and convalescent COVID-19 samples from the United States, Italy and Spain. PBMCs, B-cell-depleted T cells, or T cells were the source of the cDNA or gDNA that made up the material.

Trimming cost V 7 bases and J 4 bases, with 13 bases left between them. The germline CDR1 and CDR2 sequences are LGHNA and YSLEER. This CDR3 comprises 14 residues. Study processing details: Reference gene primers were amplified, and this amplification served to estimate nucleated cell counts. Using immunoSEQ multiplex PCR, the repertoire was profiled, and TCRdb retains in-frame clones only, with some absent. V and J calls and clone size follow that table, whereas D and trimming were derived from the DNA. This table has 70,000 to 100,000 clones, almost 90% appearing once. This clone was counted between two and nine times.

Sequenced input: peripheral blood. This TCR came from a woman aged 80 or over with active or convalescent COVID-19. The chain uses TRBV4-3 and TRBJ2-2; possibly TRBD1 for D (6 bases). The CDR3 DNA is TGCGCCAGCACAAACAGGGTAGGCACCGGGGAGCTGTTTTTT. It codes for CASTNRVGTGELFF.